This TCR beta chain is drawn from a study of T cells after yellow fever vaccination. TCRdb re-analysed the 5' RACE reads in MiXCR, keeping a single row per CDR3 protein. The sample contains fewer than 400,000 distinct CDR3 sequences, roughly 10% of which appear only once. This clonotype was observed a few times. The germline V gene encodes CDR1 LNHDA and CDR2 SQIVND (reference sequence). The CDR3 consists of 14 residues. With 3 bases removed from V and 11 bases from J, the gap between germline ends came to 17 bases. Sequences were derived from CD4+ T cells sorted from PBMCs, sampled 45 days after the yellow fever booster vaccination. The chain carries TRBV19 and TRBJ1-5; no reliable D call. This TCR was recovered from a young man who received the YFV17D yellow fever vaccine. CDR3 sequence: CASSIAPDKGAQHF. The DNA for the CDR3 is TGTGCCAGTAGTATCGCCCCGGATAAAGGTGCCCAGCATTTT.